This T cell receptor (beta chain) was identified in a study of shared clonotypes between healthy human individuals. Across the whole study: In total, the donors were two women and a few men aged 18 to 49. CD4 naive and memory got three plates each, CD8 naive two, CD8 memory one. Study results and limitations: Rarefaction exposed incomplete sorted-subset sequencing despite large depth.

Details on this clone: Its antigen is undetermined. The sample carries other DNA sequences with the same CDR3.

In germline, CDR1 is MNHEY, CDR2 SMNVEV (reference sequence). V was clipped by 4 bases and J by 7 bases, with 10 bases between them. This CDR3 has 12 residues. Produced via immunoSEQ multiplex PCR; TCRdb's table is partial and in-frame only. The sample carries over a million clones, approximately 70% recorded once. Sequencing input: memory CD4+ T cells sorted from blood. The subset is: CD45RA-negative fraction. The rearrangement uses TRBV27 and TRBJ1-2; D call uncertain. This TCR derives from a man aged 18 to 29 in good health. The CDR3 here is CASSSSRGGYTF. CDR3 nucleotides: TGTGCCAGCAGTTCCTCTAGAGGTGGCTACACCTTC.